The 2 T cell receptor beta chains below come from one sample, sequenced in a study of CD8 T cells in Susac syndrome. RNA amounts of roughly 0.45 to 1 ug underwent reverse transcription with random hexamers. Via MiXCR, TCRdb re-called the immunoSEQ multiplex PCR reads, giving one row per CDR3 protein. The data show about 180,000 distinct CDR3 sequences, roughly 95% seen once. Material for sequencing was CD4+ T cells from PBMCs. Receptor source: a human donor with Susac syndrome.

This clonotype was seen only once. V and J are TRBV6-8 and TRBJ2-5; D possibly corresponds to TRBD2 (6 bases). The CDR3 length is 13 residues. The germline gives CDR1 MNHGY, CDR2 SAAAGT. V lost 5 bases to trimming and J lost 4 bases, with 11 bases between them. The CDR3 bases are TGTGCCAGCAGTCGGGGGATGGCAGAGACCCAGTACTTC. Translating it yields CASSRGMAETQYF.

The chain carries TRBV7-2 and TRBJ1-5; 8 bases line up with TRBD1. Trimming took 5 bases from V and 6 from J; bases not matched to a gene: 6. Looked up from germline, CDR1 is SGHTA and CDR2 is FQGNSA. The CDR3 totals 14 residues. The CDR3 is CASSLKTGAQPQHF. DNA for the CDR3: TGTGCCAGCAGCCTCAAGACAGGGGCTCAGCCCCAGCATTTT.